Included here is one TCR beta chain sequence, with context. The data are from a study of T cell changes during pregnancy in multiple sclerosis. TCRdb's copy holds only in-frame clones and misses some; the assay was immunoSEQ multiplex PCR. This sample has about 87,000 clones, with approximately 92% found just once. Germline assignment: CDR1 LNHDA and CDR2 SQIVND (reference sequence). V was clipped by 6 bases and J by 0 bases, with 8 bases between them. The CDR3 sequence is 13 residues long. The chain is built from TRBV19 and TRBJ1-1, with D uncertain. The material sequenced was peripheral blood, taken in the third trimester of pregnancy. The TCR was taken from a female donor in good health, enrolled as a control in a pregnancy study. The CDR3 here is CASRGRMNTEAFF. In DNA form, the CDR3 reads TGTGCCAGTAGGGGCAGGATGAACACTGAAGCTTTCTTT.